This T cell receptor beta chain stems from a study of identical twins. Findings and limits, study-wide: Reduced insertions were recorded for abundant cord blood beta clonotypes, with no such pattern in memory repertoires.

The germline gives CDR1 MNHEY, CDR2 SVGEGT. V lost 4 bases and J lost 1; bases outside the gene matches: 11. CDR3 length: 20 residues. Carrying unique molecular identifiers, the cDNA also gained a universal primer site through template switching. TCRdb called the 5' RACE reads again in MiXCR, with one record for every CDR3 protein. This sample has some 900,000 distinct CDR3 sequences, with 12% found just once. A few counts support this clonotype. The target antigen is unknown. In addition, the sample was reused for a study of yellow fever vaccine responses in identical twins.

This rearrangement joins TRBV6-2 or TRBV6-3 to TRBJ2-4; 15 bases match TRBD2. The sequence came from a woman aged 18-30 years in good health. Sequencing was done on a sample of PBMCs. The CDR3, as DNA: TGTGCCAGCAGTTCCAACCTGGGACTAGCGGGGGGTTTTGCCAAAAACATTCAGTACTTC. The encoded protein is CASSSNLGLAGGFAKNIQYF.